Listed here is a single TCR beta chain. Its antigen is undetermined. Investigators sorted PBMCs to obtain both CD4+ and CD8+ T cells. The V gene's germline CDR1 is GTSNPN and CDR2 SVGIG (reference sequence). V gave up 5 bases and J gave up 8 bases, with 18 bases separating them. The CDR3 is 14 amino acids. Sequencing relied on a cDNA template that was reverse transcribed from extracted RNA. Clones were read by immunoSEQ multiplex PCR, and TCRdb kept only the in-frame ones, dropping some. The table includes over 95,000 clones, roughly two fifths detected once. The sample is drawn from a study of CD8+ T cells in alopecia areata. General study points: Scalp specimens additionally yield sequences from normal skin's resident alphabeta T cells. TCR sharing was clearer in mice than between patients, perhaps partly owing to patient HLA diversity.

The sequencing sample was made of CD4+ T cells sorted from blood. V usage is TRBV30 and J usage is TRBJ1-4; D is ambiguous. This clonotype was sampled from a human donor with alopecia areata. This CDR3 is CAWHNPSRAEKLFF. The CDR3 DNA reads TGTGCCTGGCACAACCCAAGTAGAGCGGAAAAACTGTTTTTT. The full variable domain, in which reference TRBV30 and TRBJ1-4 provide the parts outside the CDR3, is SQTIHQWPATLVQPVGSPLSLECTVEGTSNPNLYWYRQAAGRGLQLLFYSVGIGQISSEVPQNLSASRPQDRQFILSSKKLLLSDSGFYLCAWHNPSRAEKLFFGSGTQLSVL.